This entry is about one T cell receptor (beta chain). This sample was taken from a study of blood T cell repertoires in COVID-19. Study details: Spain, Italy and the United States supplied samples that represented acute and convalescent COVID-19. Nucleic acid was either cDNA or gDNA, and it came from T cells, B-cell-depleted T cells, or PBMCs.

The protocol was immunoSEQ multiplex PCR, while the TCRdb copy is restricted to in-frame clones and leaves out a portion. The sample has about 210,000 clones, 65% to 90% seen once. Germline values: CDR1 MNHEY, CDR2 SVGAGI. This CDR3 has 13 residues. Trimming cost V 2 bases and J 9 bases; bases outside gene matches: 5. Recruits, aged roughly 18 to 95 years, lived in 25 or so US areas. Allocation to cohorts depended on clinical history reported by the participants. Source material: PBMCs or T cells enriched from blood (not recorded which). This sequence joins TRBV6-5 and TRBJ1-1; 8 positions agree with TRBD1. The clonotype originates from a woman in her 50s with acute COVID-19. The chain's CDR3 is CASSYDQGAKAFF. DNA of the CDR3: TGTGCCAGCAGTTACGACCAGGGGGCAAAAGCTTTCTTT.